This T cell receptor beta chain was identified during a study of blood T cell repertoires in COVID-19. About the research overall: Whether acute or convalescent, the COVID-19 samples came from the United States, Italy and Spain. The analysed material was cDNA or gDNA that came from T cells, B-cell-depleted T cells, or PBMCs.

Per the study methods: Estimates of nucleated cell counts were drawn from the amplification of reference gene primers. Repertoires were generated with immunoSEQ multiplex PCR, while TCRdb's copy carries only in-frame clones and drops some. V, J and clone size are those of that table, while D and trimming were read from the DNA. The sample has about 400,000 clones, 88% seen once; the top ten hold about 2.1%. Cohort placement rested on clinical history that participants reported themselves. V gave up 7 bases and J gave up 7 bases; unmatched junction bases: 8. CDR3 length: 14 amino acids. Germline assignment: CDR1 SQVTM and CDR2 ANQGSEA.

The TCR sequence derives from a woman aged 40 to 55 with acute COVID-19. The source material was PBMCs or T cells enriched from blood (not recorded which). The J gene is TRBJ1-6, the V gene TRBV29-1; 9 bases fit TRBD1. CDR3 DNA: TGCAGCGCTAGTTCCGGACAGGGGAATTCACCCCTCCACTTT. It specifies CSASSGQGNSPLHF.